This entry describes one TCR beta chain. The antigen it recognizes is unknown. No qualities accompany the bases; no much larger clone lies one base away. The receptor library was made with the immunoSEQ multiplex PCR assay. For the multiplex PCR, a mixture combining 60 forward primers for TCR Vbeta segments and 13 reverse primers for TCR Jbeta segments was used. A multiplex PCR assay on genomic DNA amplified the CDR3 region of rearranged TCR beta genes. The amplified TCR beta libraries were sequenced on the Illumina HiSeq System as 87-base-pair reads. The paper's data handling went like this. Across the 700 or so repertoires, a later analysis counted 78 million or so unique TCR beta chains, approximately 12 million of which were shared by at least two donors. Raw reads were error-corrected and collapsed into unique sequences with a nearest-neighbor algorithm that merged closely related sequences to remove PCR and sequencing errors. Alignment of CDR3 sequences to IMGT reference sequences was used to assign V, D and J gene segments. For a sequence to be retained, a match of at least six nucleotides was required to both a V gene segment and a J gene segment. A rearrangement was called productive if the CDR3 had no stop codons and remained in frame with V and J, and every other rearrangement was called non-productive. Following IMGT convention, CDR3 was defined as the stretch from the second conserved V-encoded cysteine to the conserved J-encoded phenylalanine. Sequences without an unambiguous match to a single V gene segment were excluded from the earlier analysis of 450 to 750 of the donors. In an earlier analysis of several hundred of the donors, V segments were called functional above 56.7% productive rearrangements and were called segregating when the between-donor standard deviation exceeded 5%. A statistical classification framework was developed to diagnose cytomegalovirus status using the catalog of TCR beta chain sequences. In a later analysis, V and J genes were assigned by comparing TCR nucleotide sequences against IMGT/GENE-DB human TR gene sequences. In a later analysis, CDR3 sequences and most-parsimonious VDJ recombination scenarios were assigned using the TCRdist pipeline. A later analysis defined each TCR beta chain by its CDR3 amino acid sequence plus V-gene family, and excluded reads lacking a unique V-gene family. As a way to deal with suspected cross-contamination and a sequencing artifact, a later analysis dropped more than 500 nucleotide sequences that were highly shared and had low generation probability. A later analysis calculated a clonal expansion index for each public chain from normalized within-repertoire ranks of inferred template counts. In a later analysis, generation probabilities were computed using a VDJ recombination model fitted to out-of-frame rearrangements, and the results were checked against IGoR. In a later analysis, hypergeometric tests were used to score TCR-TCR, TCR-HLA and TCR-CMV co-occurrence, with a repertoire-size bias correction applied to TCR pairs. To estimate false discovery rates, a later analysis permuted the HLA or CMV assignments 20 times. In a later analysis, co-occurring TCRs were grouped with DBSCAN, and TCRdist sequence similarity was added when clustering was performed within HLA-allele-positive subsets. For co-occurrence clustering, repertoires with fewer than 30,000 or more than 120,000 public chains were excluded, along with 5 or 6 repertoires with anomalous nucleotide sharing. TCRdb mirrors the immuneACCESS table, restricted to in-frame sequences. Some clones are absent from its copies; in checked studies, under half trace to an unresolved V gene, and the reason for the others is unknown. The DNA gave D and trimming, while V, J and clone size come from that table. This sample has approximately 160,000 clones in its table, and around 67% of those were observed once. The ten largest clones take up 4.5% of the sample.

The CDR3, from cysteine to phenylalanine, totals 16 residues. Of all the DNA, just the CDR3 is kept, 48 bases in frame from base 1. V and J lose 0 bases and 8 bases, and a span of 17 bases separates them. CDR1 SGDLS and CDR2 YYNGEE were looked up in the germline V gene. The data originate from a study of cytomegalovirus exposure and HLA in healthy donors (TCRdb year 2017). In the study overall: According to an earlier analysis of 550 to 750 of the donors, 150 million to 200 million T cells yielded roughly 110 million unique TCR beta sequences and 276 Gb of sequence data. Besides the first cohort of approximately 670 subjects, a separate validation cohort made up of about 120 different subjects was used. HLA typing included class I and class II loci at four-digit resolution. Typing coverage varied by locus: about 620-640 donors for A, B, C, DRB1 and DQB1; more than 500 for DQA1; about 570 for DPA1; approximately 490 for DPB1. Donor age, sex, ethnicity and CMV serostatus were compiled alongside the repertoire data. The T cell repertoires of around 730 subjects were profiled by immunosequencing and related to cytomegalovirus serostatus. Of the roughly 400 genotyped donors, around 81% fell in the genetic ancestry cluster associated with self-reported Caucasian donors. To decide whether each TCR beta V gene segment behaved as functional or pseudogenic, an earlier analysis of 587 of the donors relied on high-throughput TCR beta sequencing. A later genetic analysis took genome-wide SNP genotypes for about three fifths of the 666 donors and used that subset as a discovery cohort. Because of strong linkage in the cohort, 4 to 6 DR-DQ haplotypes were treated as single units for association and clustering. Every repertoire in the discovery cohort had been generated on one and the same sequencing platform. Across around 400 genotyped donors of the cohort, an average of approximately 240,000 unique TCR beta nucleotide sequences per donor were sequenced, and approximately 17% of those sequences were non-productive. The study aimed to test whether cataloging public T cell receptors could reveal signatures of past pathogen exposure. To study patterns of TCR occurrence, a later analysis re-analyzed previously published TCR beta repertoires from around 700 donors and added high-resolution HLA genotyping. An early release that covered fewer than 750 HLA-typed donors contained approximately 300 gigabases of sequencing data and roughly 84 million unique TCR sequences. In the later analysis, no new phenotypic data were used to find candidate immune exposures; instead, reliance was placed on TCR beta sequences and their occurrence across donors. High-throughput TCR immunosequencing, statistical association of individual TCRs with disease status, and machine learning were combined to predict cytomegalovirus infection status. Paper-wide results and their limitations: Because HLA typing was unavailable for some donors at each locus, only the typed subset was used in association tests. A further reported finding was that TCR beta sequences accurately predicted the HLA-A and HLA-B alleles for most subjects in the first cohort. This cohort had only TCR beta chains sequenced, and the lack of alpha or paired-chain data limited which features could be detected. The 87-base-pair reads could not distinguish some IMGT-functional V segments, including TRBV6-2 and TRBV6-3, so those segments were excluded. A later genetic analysis reported fewer N-insertions in productive TCRs among donors in an Asian-associated ancestry cluster than the roughly 700-donor mean. In a later analysis, most CMV-associated TCR beta chains were found to appear HLA-restricted, with HLA associations seemingly driven largely by CMV exposure. Seventeen rarely observed V segments, including chromosome 9 orphons, were excluded from the earlier analysis of several hundred of the donors because counts were too low. The classifier was reported to diagnose cytomegalovirus status with high specificity and sensitivity in both the original and validation cohorts. Across donors, most TCR sequences were observed very rarely, whereas some public TCRs were present in many individuals. A later analysis reported that several top co-occurrence clusters appeared linked to parvovirus B19, influenza, CMV and Epstein-Barr virus. Specific HLA alleles were associated with more than 15,000 TCR beta sequences at a false discovery rate of 0.05 in a later analysis. A total of 150 to 200 TCR beta chains were listed by the study as associated with cytomegalovirus. The only immune exposure information available for the cohort was CMV serostatus. A group of highly shared sequence variants was considered likely to be a technical artifact of the sequencing pipeline. In a later analysis, HLA-associated TCR beta chains were found to be more clonally expanded and to have lower generation probabilities than equally common non-associated chains. When HLA alleles, especially DR and DQ, strongly co-occurred, attributing TCR associations to individual alleles was difficult. A later analysis found that TCR association rates varied across HLA loci, with DRB1 alleles showing the most associated TCRs and HLA-C alleles the fewest. Roughly uniform sequencing depth across donors was assumed in presence/absence analyses, although this assumption may not hold. A few of the identified cytomegalovirus-associated TCR beta chains were confirmed in vitro to be specific for cytomegalovirus antigens. Broadly in line with IMGT annotations, most TCR beta V segments showed up in productive rearrangements about 90% or about 30% of the time in an earlier analysis of around 600 of the donors. In a later genetic analysis, a missense DCLRE1C variant was associated with V-gene and J-gene trimming of TCR beta chains, and the association was replicated in an independent cohort. Correlated functional status among segregating V segments might be attributable to linkage disequilibrium, but an unknown experimental factor could not be ruled out. The authors suggested that the approach could potentially be extended to other disease states and immunological phenotypes.

The cohort comprised 550 to 700 healthy bone marrow donors. Cohort members were all nominally healthy when sampled, although unrecorded immune exposures were likely present. The donor tested CMV seropositive, placing the donor among the 250 to 300 seropositive members of the cohort. A peripheral blood sample was collected from each donor, and TCR beta sequencing was performed on peripheral blood mononuclear cells. The Qiagen DNeasy Blood Extraction Kit was used to extract genomic DNA from the blood cell samples. Sequenced material: PBMCs. In this chain, TRBV9 is recombined with TRBJ1-4; perhaps TRBD1 is the D gene, with 5 bases matching. The sequence was obtained from a woman between 18 and 30 years old in good health and CMV-seropositive. The DNA sequence is as follows: TGTGCCAGCAGCGTAGCTCGCGGGGGTCCGGACGAAAAACTGTTTTTT. Its coded protein is CASSVARGGPDEKLFF.